The rows below give T cell receptor beta chains drawn from one sample of a study of T cells after yellow fever vaccination. TCRdb processed the 5' RACE reads anew with MiXCR; each CDR3 protein has one entry. This sample has 250,000 to 300,000 distinct CDR3 sequences, with around 4.9% found just once. The sample here was CD4+ T cells sorted from PBMCs, taken on the day of the yellow fever booster vaccination. The receptors shown here come from a man younger than 35 who received the YFV17D yellow fever vaccine. Each CDR3 is given with its conserved first and last residue. D genes are given only for firm matches. Rows may omit the clone size; those that give it use once, few, many or a size class.

d_call: .; v_call: TRBV10-3; cdr3_length: 13; clone_size: .; j_call: TRBJ1-2; cdr3_aa: CAISPGRQYGYTF; cdr3_nt: TGTGCCATCAGCCCGGGGCGCCAATATGGCTACACCTTC
d_call: .; v_call: TRBV21-1; cdr3_length: 16; clone_size: .; j_call: TRBJ2-2; cdr3_aa: CASSLQGLADTGELFF; cdr3_nt: TGTGCCAGCAGCCTCCAGGGACTAGCGGACACCGGGGAGCTGTTTTTT
d_call: TRBD1; v_call: TRBV20-1; cdr3_length: 14; clone_size: many; j_call: TRBJ1-2; cdr3_aa: CSARDADRGYGYTF; cdr3_nt: TGCAGTGCTAGAGATGCGGACAGGGGATATGGCTACACCTTC
d_call: .; v_call: TRBV3-1; cdr3_length: 12; clone_size: .; j_call: TRBJ2-1; cdr3_aa: CASSQEFNEQFF; cdr3_nt: TGTGCCAGCAGCCAAGAATTCAATGAGCAGTTCTTC
d_call: .; v_call: TRBV28; cdr3_length: 13; clone_size: many; j_call: TRBJ1-2; cdr3_aa: CASSRTIGDGYTF; cdr3_nt: TGTGCCAGCAGTCGGACCATCGGTGATGGCTACACCTTC
d_call: TRBD1; v_call: TRBV28; cdr3_length: 17; clone_size: many; j_call: TRBJ2-2; cdr3_aa: CASSEHTGGLSTGELFF; cdr3_nt: TGTGCCAGCAGCGAACATACAGGGGGCTTAAGCACCGGGGAGCTGTTTTTT
d_call: TRBD1; v_call: TRBV7-9; cdr3_length: 15; clone_size: few; j_call: TRBJ1-2; cdr3_aa: CASSSSTGGIYGSTF; cdr3_nt: TGTGCCAGCAGCTCCTCGACAGGGGGGATCTATGGCTCCACCTTC
d_call: .; v_call: TRBV4-3; cdr3_length: 14; clone_size: many; j_call: TRBJ1-1; cdr3_aa: CASSRDTGFSEAFF; cdr3_nt: TGCGCCAGCAGCCGAGATACAGGGTTCTCTGAAGCTTTCTTT
d_call: .; v_call: TRBV4-3; cdr3_length: 16; clone_size: many; j_call: TRBJ2-1; cdr3_aa: CASSWSLVTGAGEQFF; cdr3_nt: TGCGCCAGCAGCTGGAGCCTAGTGACGGGGGCTGGTGAGCAGTTCTTC
d_call: .; v_call: TRBV5-1; cdr3_length: 13; clone_size: many; j_call: TRBJ2-2; cdr3_aa: CASSTGYTGELFF; cdr3_nt: TGCGCCAGCAGCACGGGGTATACCGGGGAGCTGTTTTTT
d_call: .; v_call: TRBV4-1; cdr3_length: 13; clone_size: .; j_call: TRBJ1-2; cdr3_aa: CASSQEGDYGYTF; cdr3_nt: TGCGCCAGCAGCCAAGAGGGAGACTATGGCTACACCTTC
d_call: .; v_call: TRBV4-1; cdr3_length: 12; clone_size: .; j_call: TRBJ2-1; cdr3_aa: CASSPGTPEQFF; cdr3_nt: TGCGCCAGCAGCCCCGGGACACCTGAGCAGTTCTTC
d_call: .; v_call: TRBV24-1; cdr3_length: 15; clone_size: few; j_call: TRBJ2-1; cdr3_aa: CATAGTVNGGNEQFF; cdr3_nt: TGTGCCACCGCGGGGACAGTAAATGGGGGGAATGAGCAGTTCTTC
d_call: .; v_call: TRBV12-3/TRBV12-4; cdr3_length: 15; clone_size: .; j_call: TRBJ1-4; cdr3_aa: CASSPNSGLNEKLFF; cdr3_nt: TGTGCCAGCAGTCCTAATTCCGGACTGAATGAAAAACTGTTTTTT
d_call: TRBD1; v_call: TRBV7-2; cdr3_length: 15; clone_size: few; j_call: TRBJ2-2; cdr3_aa: CATSPQGAVTGELFF; cdr3_nt: TGTGCCACCTCACCGCAGGGGGCAGTAACCGGGGAGCTGTTTTTT
d_call: .; v_call: TRBV28; cdr3_length: 13; clone_size: few; j_call: TRBJ2-3; cdr3_aa: CATLRPGSDTQYF; cdr3_nt: TGTGCCACCCTGAGACCCGGTAGCGATACGCAGTATTTT
d_call: .; v_call: TRBV12-3/TRBV12-4; cdr3_length: 14; clone_size: few; j_call: TRBJ1-1; cdr3_aa: CASSLGQPLPEAFF; cdr3_nt: TGTGCCAGCAGTTTGGGTCAGCCGCTCCCAGAAGCTTTCTTT
d_call: .; v_call: TRBV12-3/TRBV12-4; cdr3_length: 12; clone_size: .; j_call: TRBJ1-2; cdr3_aa: CASSRDIYGYTF; cdr3_nt: TGTGCCAGCAGTAGGGACATCTATGGCTACACCTTC
d_call: .; v_call: TRBV6-2/TRBV6-3; cdr3_length: 15; clone_size: few; j_call: TRBJ2-2; cdr3_aa: CASSLGTMIPGELFF; cdr3_nt: TGTGCCAGCAGTTTGGGCACTATGATTCCCGGGGAGCTGTTTTTT
d_call: .; v_call: TRBV15; cdr3_length: 14; clone_size: .; j_call: TRBJ1-2; cdr3_aa: CATSRSDSEGSYTF; cdr3_nt: TGTGCCACCAGCAGGTCAGATAGCGAGGGGAGCTACACCTTC
d_call: .; v_call: TRBV18; cdr3_length: 17; clone_size: many; j_call: TRBJ2-2; cdr3_aa: CASSPAGLRANTGELFF; cdr3_nt: TGTGCCAGCTCACCAGCCGGCTTAAGAGCGAACACCGGGGAGCTGTTTTTT
d_call: .; v_call: TRBV11-2; cdr3_length: 16; clone_size: .; j_call: TRBJ2-2; cdr3_aa: CASSHLKGAMTGELFF; cdr3_nt: TGTGCCAGCAGCCACCTTAAGGGTGCGATGACCGGGGAGCTGTTTTTT
d_call: TRBD1; v_call: TRBV5-6; cdr3_length: 15; clone_size: few; j_call: TRBJ2-4; cdr3_aa: CASSDRTGGKNIQYF; cdr3_nt: TGTGCCAGCAGCGATCGGACAGGGGGAAAAAACATTCAGTACTTC
d_call: TRBD1; v_call: TRBV5-1; cdr3_length: 14; clone_size: few; j_call: TRBJ2-1; cdr3_aa: CASSPGTGGSEQFF; cdr3_nt: TGCGCCAGCAGCCCCGGGACAGGGGGCAGTGAGCAGTTCTTC
d_call: .; v_call: TRBV12-3/TRBV12-4; cdr3_length: 15; clone_size: many; j_call: TRBJ2-7; cdr3_aa: CASIRGVAGPGEQYF; cdr3_nt: TGTGCCAGCATTCGGGGCGTCGCGGGGCCCGGCGAGCAGTACTTC
d_call: .; v_call: TRBV6-1; cdr3_length: 13; clone_size: .; j_call: TRBJ1-1; cdr3_aa: CASRVHRGAEAFF; cdr3_nt: TGTGCCAGCAGGGTACATCGGGGAGCTGAAGCTTTCTTT
d_call: TRBD1; v_call: TRBV7-9; cdr3_length: 14; clone_size: .; j_call: TRBJ1-6; cdr3_aa: CASSQTGSSSPLHF; cdr3_nt: TGTGCCAGCAGCCAGACAGGGTCAAGTTCACCCCTCCACTTT
d_call: TRBD1; v_call: TRBV18; cdr3_length: 16; clone_size: few; j_call: TRBJ1-1; cdr3_aa: CASSPLPGQAKFLAFF; cdr3_nt: TGTGCCAGCTCACCACTCCCGGGACAGGCAAAGTTTTTAGCTTTCTTT
d_call: .; v_call: TRBV29-1; cdr3_length: 13; clone_size: .; j_call: TRBJ2-5; cdr3_aa: CSVRGRFQETQYF; cdr3_nt: TGCAGCGTTCGCGGACGGTTCCAAGAGACCCAGTACTTC
d_call: TRBD1; v_call: TRBV6-5; cdr3_length: 14; clone_size: many; j_call: TRBJ2-5; cdr3_aa: CASSPGQVFQTQYF; cdr3_nt: TGTGCCAGCAGTCCTGGACAGGTTTTCCAGACCCAGTACTTC
d_call: TRBD2; v_call: TRBV6-6; cdr3_length: 16; clone_size: .; j_call: TRBJ2-5; cdr3_aa: CASSTPLAGGRETQYF; cdr3_nt: TGTGCCAGCAGTACCCCCCTAGCGGGGGGAAGGGAGACCCAGTACTTC
d_call: TRBD1; v_call: TRBV20-1; cdr3_length: 14; clone_size: .; j_call: TRBJ2-7; cdr3_aa: CSARRDRGAYEQYF; cdr3_nt: TGCAGTGCCCGCCGGGACAGGGGAGCCTACGAGCAGTACTTC
d_call: .; v_call: TRBV29-1; cdr3_length: 13; clone_size: few; j_call: TRBJ2-3; cdr3_aa: CSVVSGLVDTQYF; cdr3_nt: TGCAGCGTTGTTTCGGGGTTGGTAGATACGCAGTATTTT